This TCR beta chain stems from a study of T-cell memory formation after mild COVID-19. Looking at the study overall: Across donors, TCR clusters were largely donor specific.

The length of the CDR3 is 13 residues. TCRdb fed the 5' RACE reads into MiXCR, producing one record per CDR3 protein. The data contain about 270,000 distinct CDR3 sequences, about 20% of them singletons. This clonotype occurred a few times. Its antigen is undetermined. Whole-study findings and limits: Day 37-peaking second-wave clones had unconfirmed SARS-CoV-2 specificity.

This chain links TRBV21-1 with TRBJ1-2; TRBD1, the table's D call, lacks a check against the DNA. TRBV21-1 is tagged as a pseudogene. The specimen sequenced was PBMCs or a T cell subset sorted from them (not recorded which). The origin of this receptor is a man aged 18 to 29 who had mild COVID-19 (a few samples of this study predate the infection). Cell type and time point are not known. CDR3 DNA: TGTGCCAGCAGACGGGACGGGATTGGGGGCTACACCTTC. It yields the protein CASRRDGIGGYTF.